Included here is one T cell receptor beta chain sequence, with context. Its antigen remains unidentified. Base quality data are lacking; no much larger clone is found one base away. The sample comes from a study of cytomegalovirus exposure and HLA in healthy donors (dated by TCRdb to about 2017). Study-wide context: An earlier analysis of approximately 640 of the donors reported more than 250 Gb of sequence data and 117 million unique TCR beta sequences from about 179 million T cells. Around 320 gigabases of sequencing data and approximately 93 million unique TCR sequences were included in an early release covering roughly 600 HLA-typed donors. Typing coverage differed by locus: A, B, C, DRB1 and DQB1 were typed in roughly 620-640 donors, DQA1 in approximately 520, DPA1 in roughly 590, and DPB1 in 400 to 480. Besides the first cohort of approximately 670 subjects, a separate validation cohort made up of roughly 130 different subjects was used. Among roughly 400 genotyped donors of the cohort, an average of about 240,000 unique TCR beta nucleotide sequences were sequenced per donor, around a sixth of them non-productive. Every discovery cohort repertoire had been produced on one sequencing platform. A later genetic analysis took genome-wide SNP genotypes for about 55% of the roughly 670 donors and used that subset as a discovery cohort. The genetic ancestry cluster associated with self-reported Caucasian donors included 80% to 90% of the 398 genotyped donors. The T cell repertoires of 666 subjects were profiled by immunosequencing and related to cytomegalovirus serostatus. To study patterns of TCR occurrence, a later analysis re-analyzed previously published TCR beta repertoires from several hundred donors and added high-resolution HLA genotyping. The study combined high-throughput TCR immunosequencing, statistical association of individual TCRs with disease status, and machine learning to predict cytomegalovirus infection status. The study was designed to test whether signatures of past pathogen exposure could be identified by cataloging public T cell receptors. In the later analysis, no new phenotypic data were used to find candidate immune exposures; instead, reliance was placed on TCR beta sequences and their occurrence across donors. Both class I and class II loci were covered by HLA typing, at four-digit resolution. In an earlier analysis of a few hundred of the donors, high-throughput TCR beta sequencing was used to judge whether each TCR beta V gene segment behaved as functional or pseudogenic. Donor age, sex, ethnicity and CMV serostatus were compiled together with the repertoire data. Four or five DR-DQ haplotypes were handled as single units for association and clustering because linkage in the cohort was strong.

Overall results and qualifications from the work: A later analysis found that HLA-associated TCR beta chains were more clonally expanded and had lower generation probabilities than equally common non-associated chains. Because counts were too low, seventeen rarely observed V segments, including chromosome 9 orphons, were excluded from the earlier analysis of several hundred of the donors. HLA typing was unavailable for some donors at each locus, so association tests used only the typed subset. A cluster of highly shared sequence variants was judged likely to be a technical artifact of the sequencing pipeline. In both the original and validation cohorts, the classifier was reported to diagnose cytomegalovirus status with high specificity and sensitivity. For the cohort, immune exposure information was limited to CMV serostatus. Compared with the approximately 700-donor mean, donors in an Asian-associated ancestry cluster had fewer N-insertions in productive TCRs, according to a later genetic analysis. It was suggested by the authors that the approach could potentially be generalized to other disease states and immunological phenotypes. Presence/absence analyses assumed roughly uniform sequencing depth across donors, an assumption that may not hold. Broadly in line with IMGT annotations, most TCR beta V segments showed up in productive rearrangements about 87% or about 30% of the time in an earlier analysis of roughly 590 of the donors. A further reported finding was that TCR beta sequences accurately predicted the HLA-A and HLA-B alleles for most subjects in the first cohort. In a later analysis, more than 15,000 TCR beta sequences were associated with specific HLA alleles at a false discovery rate of 0.05. A total of fewer than 200 TCR beta chains were listed by the study as associated with cytomegalovirus. According to a later analysis, parvovirus B19, influenza, CMV and Epstein-Barr virus appeared linked to several top co-occurrence clusters. In this cohort, only TCR beta chains were sequenced, and detectable features were limited by the absence of alpha or paired-chain data. An association between a missense DCLRE1C variant and V-gene and J-gene trimming of TCR beta chains was found in a later genetic analysis and replicated in an independent cohort. According to a later analysis, most CMV-associated TCR beta chains appeared to be HLA-restricted, and the HLA associations seemed to be driven largely by CMV exposure. In vitro tests confirmed that a few of the cytomegalovirus-associated TCR beta chains recognize cytomegalovirus antigens. Across donors, most TCR sequences were observed very rarely, whereas some public TCRs were present in many individuals. A later analysis found that TCR association rates varied across HLA loci, with DRB1 alleles showing the most associated TCRs and HLA-C alleles the fewest. Correlated functional status among segregating V segments might reflect linkage disequilibrium, but an unknown experimental factor could not be ruled out. When HLA alleles, especially DR and DQ, strongly co-occurred, attributing TCR associations to individual alleles was difficult. Because the 87-base-pair reads could not distinguish some IMGT-functional V segments, including TRBV6-2 and TRBV6-3, those segments were excluded.

The cohort comprised 550 to 700 healthy bone marrow donors. All cohort members were sampled while nominally healthy, although unrecorded immune exposures were likely present. Of the approximately 670 cohort members, 250 to 300 had positive CMV serostatus and 350 to 450 had negative CMV serostatus, and CMV serostatus was not recorded for the donor. Every donor gave a peripheral blood sample, and the peripheral blood mononuclear cells from that sample were used for TCR beta sequencing. Genomic DNA was extracted from the blood cell samples with the Qiagen DNeasy Blood Extraction Kit. The protocol used for the library was the immunoSEQ multiplex PCR assay. For the multiplex PCR, a mixture combining 60 forward primers for TCR Vbeta segments and 13 reverse primers for TCR Jbeta segments was used. Amplification of the CDR3 region of rearranged TCR beta genes was performed with a multiplex PCR assay on genomic DNA. The amplified TCR beta libraries were sequenced on the Illumina HiSeq System as 87-base-pair reads. The original methods were these. In a later analysis, approximately 74 million unique TCR beta chains were counted across the roughly 610 repertoires, and approximately 11 million of these chains were shared by at least two donors. A nearest-neighbor algorithm error-corrected the raw reads and collapsed the reads into unique sequences, merging closely related sequences to remove PCR and sequencing errors. CDR3 sequences were aligned to IMGT reference sequences to assign V, D and J gene segments. For a sequence to be retained, a match of at least six nucleotides to both a V gene segment and a J gene segment was required. A rearrangement counted as productive if the CDR3 had no stop codons and remained in frame with V and J, and every other rearrangement counted as non-productive. CDR3 was defined according to IMGT convention as the region running from the second conserved V-encoded cysteine to the conserved J-encoded phenylalanine. The earlier analysis of 587 of the donors excluded sequences that lacked an unambiguous match to a single V gene segment. An earlier analysis of a few hundred of the donors classified V segments as functional when productive rearrangements were above 56.7% and as segregating when the standard deviation between donors was above 5%. A statistical classification framework was built to diagnose cytomegalovirus status from the catalog of TCR beta chain sequences. In a later analysis, TCR nucleotide sequences were compared against IMGT/GENE-DB human TR gene sequences so that V and J genes could be assigned. Using the TCRdist pipeline, a later analysis assigned CDR3 sequences along with most-parsimonious VDJ recombination scenarios. In a later analysis, each TCR beta chain was defined by its CDR3 amino acid sequence together with its V-gene family, and reads without a unique V-gene family were excluded. As a way to deal with suspected cross-contamination and a sequencing artifact, a later analysis dropped roughly 600 nucleotide sequences that were highly shared and had low generation probability. A later analysis calculated a clonal expansion index for each public chain from normalized within-repertoire ranks of inferred template counts. Generation probabilities in a later analysis came from a VDJ recombination model fitted to out-of-frame rearrangements, and those results were checked against IGoR. Hypergeometric tests were used in a later analysis to score TCR-TCR, TCR-HLA and TCR-CMV co-occurrence, with a repertoire-size bias correction applied to the TCR pairs. In a later analysis, false discovery rates were estimated by permuting HLA or CMV assignments 20 times. A later analysis grouped co-occurring TCRs with DBSCAN, adding TCRdist sequence similarity when clustering within HLA-allele-positive subsets. For co-occurrence clustering, repertoires with fewer than 30,000 or more than 120,000 public chains were excluded, along with about five repertoires with anomalous nucleotide sharing. As stored in TCRdb, this immuneACCESS dataset retains in-frame rearrangements with V and J assigned. A fraction of the clones does not appear; measured against another copy, unresolved V genes explain less than half of the discrepancy, and the remainder lacks a known reason. The V and J calls and clone size are taken from that table; D and trimming were inferred from the DNA. The sample table contains approximately 100,000 clones; only one count was recorded for about 79% of them. About 2% of the sample rests with the top ten.

CDR1 and CDR2, per the germline V gene, are SGHTA and FQGTGA. From its cysteine to its phenylalanine, the CDR3 spans 13 amino acids. Only CDR3 DNA is held: 39 bases, read in frame from base 1. Germline trimming amounts to 1 base on V and 6 bases on J, with 2 as the count of junction bases outside the gene matches. This clonotype originated in a human donor in good health. This sequence uses TRBV7-3 and TRBJ2-7; 8 central nucleotides agree with TRBD1. Material: PBMCs. The CDR3 here reads CASSLITGGEQYF. In nucleotides, the sequence is TGTGCCAGCAGCTTAATAACAGGGGGCGAGCAGTACTTC.